Below, 8 T cell receptor beta chains from the same sample are listed, as sequenced in a study of beta chain features in type 1 diabetes. Notes on the study in general: Type 1 diabetes patients showed a moderate but significant shortening of TCRB CDR3s in all four CD4+ subsets.

Expressed TCRB transcripts were sequenced because the isolated RNA had all been reverse transcribed beforehand. TCRdb's table, derived via immunoSEQ multiplex PCR, lists solely in-frame clones and lacks some. This table has hundreds of thousands of clones, 13% appearing once. No antigens are known for them. Input material: naive CD4+ T cells from blood. These receptors were taken from a man aged 18 to 29 with type 1 diabetes.

Regarding this clone: The sample holds other DNA sequences that translate to the same CDR3. V usage is TRBV28 and J usage is TRBJ2-7; D gene unclear. Germline V CDR1 and CDR2: MDHEN, SYDVKM. The V end lost 4 bases, the J end lost 3 bases, and 4 bases lay between the germline ends. The CDR3 is 11 residues long. CDR3 nucleotides: TGTGCCAGCAGTTCCTTCTACGAGCAGTACTTC. This encodes CASSSFYEQYF.

There are a few counts of this clone. V and J are TRBV6-1 and TRBJ1-6, with D tentatively TRBD1 (6 bases). The CDR3 has 15 amino acids. V dropped 5 bases and J dropped 6 bases, with 14 bases sitting between them. In germline, CDR1 is MNHNS, CDR2 SASEGT. In nucleotides, the CDR3 is TGTGCCAGCAGTTCTGGGGGCTCGGGTAATTCACCCCTCCACTTT. Amino acids: CASSSGGSGNSPLHF.

This clone has just a few counts. The V call is TRBV15, the J call TRBJ2-1; no definite D call. The CDR3 is 15 amino acids. CDR1 and CDR2 (germline): LNHNV, YYDKDF (reference sequence). V shed 5 bases and J shed 9 bases, with 20 bases lying between them. The CDR3 region has the DNA TGTGCCACCAGCCCCCTCCCCGGATCATCGGGTGAGCAGTTCTTC. Translated: CATSPLPGSSGEQFF.

This clone showed up just a few times. This rearrangement joins TRBV6-5 to TRBJ1-1, with 7 bases fitting TRBD1. The V and J ends lost 4 bases and 7 bases, in that order; junction bases with no gene match: 12. The germline V gene encodes CDR1 MNHEY and CDR2 SVGAGI. CDR3 length equals 15 residues. The CDR3 bases are TGTGCCAGCAGTTCCGCCCTCAGACAGGGCGGTGAAGCTTTCTTT. Residues: CASSSALRQGGEAFF.

This clone was recorded only once. In DNA form, the CDR3 reads TGCGCCAGCAGCCCCTCGGGGGCGGACACCGGGGAGCTGTTTTTT. It yields the protein CASSPSGADTGELFF. The chain has TRBV5-1 and TRBJ2-2; either TRBD1 or TRBD2 may fit D (6 bases each). The CDR3 runs to 15 residues. V gave up 4 bases and J gave up 3 bases, with 13 bases separating them. Germline V gene lookup returns CDR1 SGHRS and CDR2 YFSETQ.

For the CDR3, the DNA is TGTGCCAGCAGCCCGGCGGGCCACAGCCTCTATGGCTACACCTTC. Translation gives CASSPAGHSLYGYTF. The V and J genes are TRBV5-6 and TRBJ1-2; D gene unclear. The V gene lost 4 bases and the J gene lost 4 bases, with 17 bases spanning the gap. Germline CDR1 is SGHDT and CDR2 is YYEEEE. The CDR3 contains 15 residues.

This clone was detected a few times. This rearrangement joins TRBV19 to TRBJ2-3, with 11 nucleotides matching TRBD1. Trimming removed 7 bases from V and 6 bases from J; junction bases left unmatched: 6. Germline V gives CDR1 LNHDA, CDR2 SQIVND (reference sequence). CDR3 size: 14 residues. The DNA of the CDR3 is TGTGCCAGTACACGGACAGGGGGCCTGGATACGCAGTATTTT. It encodes CASTRTGGLDTQYF.

This chain joins TRBV5-1 and TRBJ1-6, with 8 bases lining up with TRBD1. CDR1 SGHRS and CDR2 YFSETQ come from the germline V gene. Unmatched junction bases numbered 7, after V lost 1 base and J lost 10 bases. The CDR3 runs to 15 residues. The CDR3 reads CASSLNYRGDSPLHF. CDR3 sequence (DNA): TGCGCCAGCAGCTTGAATTACAGGGGGGACTCACCCCTCCACTTT.